Listed below are T cell receptor beta chains from one sample, sequenced in a study of read filtering for tumor transcriptome and immune sequencing. TCRdb recomputed calls from the reads with MiXCR, one row per CDR3 protein. The sample lists fewer than 30,000 distinct CDR3 sequences; 13% to 15% were seen once. Sequences were obtained from a population of CD138-negative cells sorted from bone marrow. The origin of the receptors is a donor at least 40 years old with multiple myeloma. Both conserved end residues are part of each CDR3. The order of the fields is CDR3 protein, V gene, J gene.

CDR3: CASRPPSRQNTEAFF; V: TRBV6-1; J: TRBJ1-1
CDR3: CSAREFAGTSGFRYKNIQYF; V: TRBV20-1; J: TRBJ2-4
CDR3: CASSPGRQGDEQFF; V: TRBV14; J: TRBJ2-1
CDR3: CASGDRMNTEAFF; V: TRBV19; J: TRBJ1-1
CDR3: CASSAVQGVTGELFF; V: TRBV9; J: TRBJ2-2
CDR3: CASSSSLAGVGNEQFF; V: TRBV5-1; J: TRBJ2-1
CDR3: CASSLPDREEQFF; V: TRBV11-3; J: TRBJ2-1
CDR3: CASSLGLAGSYNEQFF; V: TRBV27; J: TRBJ2-1
CDR3: CASSVAPPRETLFSLQNEQFF; V: TRBV9; J: TRBJ2-1
CDR3: CASSLVGGRGDTQYF; V: TRBV7-8; J: TRBJ2-3
CDR3: CASCPWREGKDTQYF; V: TRBV5-1; J: TRBJ2-3
CDR3: CASSLSPGLAGVGSPGELFF; V: TRBV7-9; J: TRBJ2-2
CDR3: CSARDTGGRVYEQYF; V: TRBV20-1; J: TRBJ2-7
CDR3: CASSLTSGSKEQYF; V: TRBV5-1; J: TRBJ2-7
CDR3: CASTKTGRINEQFF; V: TRBV12-3/TRBV12-4; J: TRBJ2-1
CDR3: CASSLGGTQPQHF; V: TRBV7-9; J: TRBJ1-5
CDR3: CASGRDQGGETQYF; V: TRBV12-5; J: TRBJ2-5
CDR3: CSARDESGDSGELFF; V: TRBV20-1; J: TRBJ2-2
CDR3: CAIMRTSESMEAQYF; V: TRBV10-3; J: TRBJ2-5
CDR3: CASSFGSYNEQFF; V: TRBV12-3/TRBV12-4; J: TRBJ2-1
CDR3: CASSATTLPKDQYF; V: TRBV7-2; J: TRBJ2-5
CDR3: CSARLAVSDSYNEQFF; V: TRBV20-1; J: TRBJ2-1
CDR3: CASGNYGSYNEQFF; V: TRBV12-3/TRBV12-4; J: TRBJ2-1
CDR3: CASRPTSGNTGELFF; V: TRBV6-5; J: TRBJ2-2
CDR3: CASSRERGARTDTRYF; V: TRBV5-1; J: TRBJ2-3
CDR3: CASSPHRGSNYGYTF; V: TRBV12-3/TRBV12-4; J: TRBJ1-2
CDR3: CASNFAGEYYNEQFF; V: TRBV7-2; J: TRBJ2-1
CDR3: CASRQGRTVGELFF; V: TRBV19; J: TRBJ2-2
CDR3: CASSLHGEQYF; V: TRBV7-8; J: TRBJ2-7
CDR3: CASSFSRDRGKNEQFF; V: TRBV12-3/TRBV12-4; J: TRBJ2-1
CDR3: CASSEKGTLGANVLTF; V: TRBV2; J: TRBJ2-6
CDR3: CATCASGIGNEQFF; V: TRBV15; J: TRBJ2-1
CDR3: CASSLQWTVSGNIIYF; V: TRBV19; J: TRBJ1-3
CDR3: CASSPGGGPRETQYF; V: TRBV18; J: TRBJ2-5
CDR3: CASSLGAGAYTEAFF; V: TRBV7-2; J: TRBJ1-1
CDR3: CASSSLGSQNEQYF; V: TRBV2; J: TRBJ2-7
CDR3: CASSLGMGGSYNEQFF; V: TRBV28; J: TRBJ2-1
CDR3: CASSSSGASSEQYF; V: TRBV2; J: TRBJ2-7
CDR3: CASKLGYQETQYF; V: TRBV27; J: TRBJ2-5
CDR3: CASSSRREKADTQYF; V: TRBV7-3; J: TRBJ2-3
CDR3: CASSLRRHSLNTEAFF; V: TRBV5-1; J: TRBJ1-1
CDR3: CSVEPGGVTDTQYF; V: TRBV29-1; J: TRBJ2-3
CDR3: CSAGDRNSNQPQHF; V: TRBV20-1; J: TRBJ1-5
CDR3: CASSQGAHTSYEQYF; V: TRBV3-1; J: TRBJ2-7
CDR3: CASSLGATQYF; V: TRBV27; J: TRBJ2-3
CDR3: CSFGESDTQYF; V: TRBV29-1; J: TRBJ2-3
CDR3: CASSDQGRLAKNIQYF; V: TRBV2; J: TRBJ2-4